This TCR beta chain came from a study of blood T cell repertoires in COVID-19. In the study's own analysis: It was from reference gene primer amplification that nucleated cell counts were estimated. TCRdb's table, derived via immunoSEQ multiplex PCR, lists solely in-frame clones and lacks some. V, J and clone size reflect that table, while D and trimming were determined from the DNA. The sample records 50,000 to 75,000 clones, almost 90% being singletons. This clonotype was obtained from a woman aged 45-60 years with active or convalescent COVID-19. The sequencing input was peripheral blood.

The CDR3 spells CASSHGQGAVETQYF. The CDR3, as DNA: TGTGCCAGTAGCCACGGACAGGGGGCTGTAGAGACCCAGTACTTC. The gene calls are TRBV28 and TRBJ2-5, with 11 bases aligning to TRBD1. J was trimmed by 4 bases and V by 9 bases; bases with no gene match: 10. Germline V gene data show CDR1 as MDHEN and CDR2 as SYDVKM. The CDR3 consists of 15 residues. Supplemented by reference TRBV28 and TRBJ2-5, the full variable domain reads DVKVTQSSRYLVKRTGEKVFLECVQDMDHENMFWYRQDPGLGLRLIYFSYDVKMKEKGDIPEGYSVSREKKERFSLILESASTNQTSMYLCASSHGQGAVETQYFGPGTRLLVL.